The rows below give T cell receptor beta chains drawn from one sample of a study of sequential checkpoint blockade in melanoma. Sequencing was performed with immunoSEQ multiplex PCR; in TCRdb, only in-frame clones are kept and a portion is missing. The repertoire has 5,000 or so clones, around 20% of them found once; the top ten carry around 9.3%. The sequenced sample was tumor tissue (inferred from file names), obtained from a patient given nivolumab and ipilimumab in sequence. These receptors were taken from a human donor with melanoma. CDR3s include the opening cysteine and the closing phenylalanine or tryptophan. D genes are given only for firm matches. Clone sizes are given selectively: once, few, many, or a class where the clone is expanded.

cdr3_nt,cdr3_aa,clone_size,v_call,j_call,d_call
TGTGCTAGTGGTTTGTCTGCCACCGCTGAAGCTTTCTTT,CASGLSATAEAFF,few,TRBV12-5,TRBJ1-1,-
TGTGCCAGCTCACGAACGAGACAGGGGGACTTCTCCTACGAGCAGTACTTC,CASSRTRQGDFSYEQYF,-,TRBV18,TRBJ2-7,TRBD1
TGCGCCAGCAGTTCGTTTTCAGCCGATAAAGAGACCCAGTACTTC,CASSSFSADKETQYF,-,TRBV5-1,TRBJ2-5,-
TGTGCCAGCAGCGTAGCGACAGGGGGCGAGCAGTACTTC,CASSVATGGEQYF,few,TRBV9,TRBJ2-7,TRBD1
TGTGCCTGGAGTGTAGGTGGGACTGAAGGGATGAGGGGTGGCTACACCTTC,CAWSVGGTEGMRGGYTF,once,TRBV30,TRBJ1-2,-
TGTGCCAGCACCGCCGGGGGGACTGAAGCTTTCTTT,CASTAGGTEAFF,medium-sized,TRBV6-8,TRBJ1-1,-
TGCGCCAGCAGATCAGGACAGGGGTTATCCTACGAGCAGTACTTC,CASRSGQGLSYEQYF,-,TRBV5-1,TRBJ2-7,TRBD1
TGTGCCAGCAGCTTAGTGGGGGCGGGTCAGCCCCAGCATTTT,CASSLVGAGQPQHF,large,TRBV11-3,TRBJ1-5,-
TGTGCCAGCCTTACTGGGGGACAGGGGGCGAATGGCTACACCTTC,CASLTGGQGANGYTF,-,TRBV28,TRBJ1-2,TRBD1
TGTGCCAGCAGCCCGGGGGACAGCACTAACTATGGCTACACCTTC,CASSPGDSTNYGYTF,medium-sized,TRBV11-3,TRBJ1-2,TRBD1
TGTGCCAGTAGTATGGCGGACGGATACGAGCAGTACTTC,CASSMADGYEQYF,-,TRBV19,TRBJ2-7,-
TGCACCAGCAGCCAAGCCGCACATCTCTACGAGCAGTACTTC,CTSSQAAHLYEQYF,few,TRBV1,TRBJ2-7,-
TGTGCCAGCAGATTGGACAGCTCCTATAATTCACCCCTCCACTTT,CASRLDSSYNSPLHF,-,TRBV28,TRBJ1-6,-
TGTGCCAGCAGTTATTTTCCGAACTATGGCTACACCTTC,CASSYFPNYGYTF,many,TRBV6-8,TRBJ1-2,-
TGTGCCAGCAGTCACACAGGGCGTTCTGGGGCCAACGTCCTGACTTTC,CASSHTGRSGANVLTF,few,TRBV28,TRBJ2-6,-
TGTGCCAGTAGTATTCTCGGGAGCTCCTACAATGAGCAGTTCTTC,CASSILGSSYNEQFF,-,TRBV19,TRBJ2-1,-
TGCAGCGTTCCACAGGGGACCCAAGAGACCCAGTACTTC,CSVPQGTQETQYF,-,TRBV29-1,TRBJ2-5,TRBD1
TGTGCCAGCAGCCGTTTGGCTGGTGGTTTTTCTTCTGGGGCCAACGTCCTGACTTTC,CASSRLAGGFSSGANVLTF,medium-sized,TRBV11-3,TRBJ2-6,-
TGTGCCTATCAGGACTTTATCACCACCGATGGCTACACCTTC,CAYQDFITTDGYTF,-,TRBV30,TRBJ1-2,-
TGTGCCAGCGGCGGGGGGGCCTATAATTCACCCCTCCACTTT,CASGGGAYNSPLHF,many,TRBV11-3,TRBJ1-6,-
TGTGCCAGCAGCCAAAATGGATACGAGCAGTACTTC,CASSQNGYEQYF,-,TRBV9,TRBJ2-7,-
TGTGCCAGCAGTTGGGGCGGAGAGTACGAGCAGTACTTC,CASSWGGEYEQYF,medium-sized,TRBV6-8,TRBJ2-7,-